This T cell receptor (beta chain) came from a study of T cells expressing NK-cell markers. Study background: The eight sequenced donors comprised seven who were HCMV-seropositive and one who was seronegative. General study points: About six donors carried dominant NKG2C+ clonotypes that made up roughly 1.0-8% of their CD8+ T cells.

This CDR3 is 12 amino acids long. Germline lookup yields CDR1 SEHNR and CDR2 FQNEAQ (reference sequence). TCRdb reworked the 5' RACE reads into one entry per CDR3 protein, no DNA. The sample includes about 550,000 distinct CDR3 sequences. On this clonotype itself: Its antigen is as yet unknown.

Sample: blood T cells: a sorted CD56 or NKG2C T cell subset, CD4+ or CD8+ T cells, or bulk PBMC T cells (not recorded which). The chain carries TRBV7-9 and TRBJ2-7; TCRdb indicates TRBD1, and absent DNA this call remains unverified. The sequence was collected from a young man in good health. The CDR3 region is CASSFLGREQYF.